This T cell receptor (beta chain) was sequenced during a study of neoadjuvant anti-PD-1 for oral cavity cancer. To note about this clone: Its target is unknown.

V was pared by 4 bases and J by 4 bases, with 20 bases between. This CDR3 spans 16 amino acids. Germline V CDR1 and CDR2: SGHRS, YFSETQ. Method: immunoSEQ multiplex PCR; TCRdb's copy keeps in-frame clones and lacks some. This table holds some 12,000 clones, 60% to 80% found once. Overall study results and limits: TCR analyses covered only a few patients per response group.

Time point meaning: after neoadjuvant nivolumab, at surgical resection. Patients were newly diagnosed with stage II-IVA oral cavity squamous cell carcinoma without prior systemic or radiation treatment. This chain links TRBV5-1 with TRBJ1-2; D is possibly TRBD1 (6 bases). This TCR was recovered from a person aged 35-79 years with oral cavity squamous cell carcinoma. The sequencing used PBMCs, collected after nivolumab (anti-PD-1) treatment. The CDR3 protein is CASSATRQDRFYGYTF. In nucleotides, the CDR3 is TGCGCCAGCAGCGCGACCCGACAGGATCGGTTCTATGGCTACACCTTC. Based on the CDR3 plus reference TRBV5-1 and TRBJ1-2, the full variable domain is KAGVTQTPRYLIKTRGQQVTLSCSPISGHRSVSWYQQTPGQGLQFLFEYFSETQRNKGNFPGRFSGRQFSNSRSEMNVSTLELGDSALYLCASSATRQDRFYGYTFGSGTRLTVV.